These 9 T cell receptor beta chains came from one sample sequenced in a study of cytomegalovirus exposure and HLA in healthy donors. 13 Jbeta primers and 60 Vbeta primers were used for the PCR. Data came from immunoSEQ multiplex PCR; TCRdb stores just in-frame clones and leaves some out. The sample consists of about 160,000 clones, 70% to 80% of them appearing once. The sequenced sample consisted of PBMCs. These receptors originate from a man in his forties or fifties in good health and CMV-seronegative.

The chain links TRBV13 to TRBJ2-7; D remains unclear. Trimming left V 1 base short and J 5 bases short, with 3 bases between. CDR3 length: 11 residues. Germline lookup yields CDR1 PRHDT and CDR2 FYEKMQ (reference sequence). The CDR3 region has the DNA TGTGCCAGCAGCTTAGTCGACGAGCAGTACTTC. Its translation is CASSLVDEQYF.

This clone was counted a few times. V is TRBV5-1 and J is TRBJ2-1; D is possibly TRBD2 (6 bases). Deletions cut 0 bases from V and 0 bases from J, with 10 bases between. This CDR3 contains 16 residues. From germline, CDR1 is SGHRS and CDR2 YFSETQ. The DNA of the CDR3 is TGCGCCAGCAGCTTGGTTGGCGGGAACTCCTACAATGAGCAGTTCTTC. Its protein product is CASSLVGGNSYNEQFF.

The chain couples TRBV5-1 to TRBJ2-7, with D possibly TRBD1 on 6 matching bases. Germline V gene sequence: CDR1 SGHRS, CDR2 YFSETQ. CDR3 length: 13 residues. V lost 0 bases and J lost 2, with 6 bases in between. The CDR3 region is CASSLDRAYEQYF. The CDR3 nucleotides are TGCGCCAGCAGCTTGGACAGGGCCTACGAGCAGTACTTC.

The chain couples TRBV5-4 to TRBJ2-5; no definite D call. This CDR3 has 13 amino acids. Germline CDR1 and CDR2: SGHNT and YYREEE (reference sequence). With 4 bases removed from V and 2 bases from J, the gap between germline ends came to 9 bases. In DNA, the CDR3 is TGTGCCAGCAGCGACGGCGGACAAGAGACCCAGTACTTC. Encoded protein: CASSDGGQETQYF. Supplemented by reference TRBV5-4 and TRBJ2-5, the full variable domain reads ETGVTQSPTHLIKTRGQQVTLRCSSQSGHNTVSWYQQALGQGPQFIFQYYREEENGRGNFPPRFSGLQFPNYSSELNVNALELDDSALYLCASSDGGQETQYFGPGTRLLVL.

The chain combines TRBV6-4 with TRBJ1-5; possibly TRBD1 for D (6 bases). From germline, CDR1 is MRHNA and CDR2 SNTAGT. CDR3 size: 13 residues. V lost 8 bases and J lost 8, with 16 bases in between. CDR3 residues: CASGPTGIEPQHF. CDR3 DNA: TGTGCCAGCGGGCCGACAGGCATTGAGCCCCAGCATTTT.

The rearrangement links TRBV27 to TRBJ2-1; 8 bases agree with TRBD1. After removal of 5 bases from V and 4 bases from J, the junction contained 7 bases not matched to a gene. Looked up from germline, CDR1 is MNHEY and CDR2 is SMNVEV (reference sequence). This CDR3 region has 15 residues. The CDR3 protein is CASSQTGGPYNEQFF. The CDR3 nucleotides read TGTGCCAGCAGTCAAACAGGGGGGCCTTACAATGAGCAGTTCTTC.

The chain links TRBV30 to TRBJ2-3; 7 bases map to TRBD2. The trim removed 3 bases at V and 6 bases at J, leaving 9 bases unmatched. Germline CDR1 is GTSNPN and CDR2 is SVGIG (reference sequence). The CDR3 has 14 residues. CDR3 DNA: TGTGCCTGGAGCGAGGGGAGCGGGGACGATACGCAGTATTTT. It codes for CAWSEGSGDDTQYF.

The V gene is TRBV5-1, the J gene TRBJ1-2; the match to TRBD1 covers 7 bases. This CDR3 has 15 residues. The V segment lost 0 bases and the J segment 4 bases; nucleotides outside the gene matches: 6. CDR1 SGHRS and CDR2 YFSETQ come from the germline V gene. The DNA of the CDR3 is TGCGCCAGCAGCTTGGTGTCGGGACAGAGCTATGGCTACACCTTC. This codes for CASSLVSGQSYGYTF.

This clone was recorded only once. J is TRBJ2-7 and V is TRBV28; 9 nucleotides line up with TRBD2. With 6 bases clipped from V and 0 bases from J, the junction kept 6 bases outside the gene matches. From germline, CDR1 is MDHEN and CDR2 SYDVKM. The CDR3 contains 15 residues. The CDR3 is CASSRRTSVSYEQYF. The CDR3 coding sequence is TGTGCCAGCAGCCGAAGGACTAGCGTCTCCTACGAGCAGTACTTC.